This T cell receptor beta chain came from a study of regulatory T cells in long-lasting Graves disease (dated by TCRdb to about 2021). Some background on the complete study: Antithyroid drugs had been taken for less than 3 months by newly diagnosed Graves' disease patients. Patients with persistent Graves' disease were compared with patients with newly diagnosed Graves' disease using TCR sequencing and RNA sequencing of peripheral blood. The study was registered as a clinical trial and conducted in China. TCR sequencing covered some 13 persistent and about 20 newly diagnosed Graves' disease patients, about 35 samples in total. What the work shows at the level of the full study, not this receptor alone: Preferential use of TRBV28, TRBJ1-2 and TRBJ2-5 was observed in persistent disease, whereas TRBV20-1 and TRBJ2-1 were favored in newly diagnosed disease. Only the TCR beta chain was sequenced and analyzed. The authors acknowledged the small sample size as a limitation that may reduce accuracy. Persistent Graves' disease patients showed lower TCR Shannon entropy and fewer highly expanded clones than newly diagnosed patients, suggesting clonal expansion. A larger number of public clonotypes was shared among persistent patients (approximately 3,000) than among newly diagnosed patients (around 890). Because the primary lesion, thyroid tissue, could not be accessed, the study looked at peripheral blood alone.

Libraries were made using multiplex PCR. Sequencing was carried out with an Illumina HiSeq 4000. CDR3 regions were amplified by Arm-PCR with iRepertoire HTBI primers to construct TCR beta libraries. Gel purification was performed on PCR products prior to sequencing. Regarding the original processing steps: Gene usage analysis of CDR3 amino acid clonotypes relied on the 55 to 80 TRBV and 14 TRBJ segments identified across samples. Filtered high-quality paired reads were merged into contigs using COPE and FqMerger. BLAST was used to align contigs to the IMGT TRBV, TRBD and TRBJ reference genes, and CDR3 was defined following IMGT. Highly expanded clones were defined as clonotypes with a frequency above 0.1%. Shannon entropy was used to measure repertoire diversity, and the Gini coefficient was used to measure V-J evenness. Public clonotypes were defined as clonotypes shared by more than one individual. TCRdb handled the public reads itself, with Q25 trimming in fastp and clone calling in MiXCR, and kept productive beta chains. Every CDR3 protein is listed once, alongside the most common genes and DNA of its rows. It is TCRdb's table, rather than the study itself, that gives the V and J calls and clone size. The sample table records under 500,000 distinct CDR3 sequences; roughly 17% of these occur just once. Roughly 10% of the sample rests with the top ten.

This clonotype was seen a handful of times. The antigen it recognizes is unknown. Base qualities are not provided; no much larger clone lies one nucleotide away. Including the terminal cysteine and phenylalanine, the CDR3 comprises 15 residues. The read is trimmed to its CDR3 DNA, 45 bases read in frame from base 1. From the germline V gene, CDR1 is SGHRS and CDR2 is YFSETQ. At the junction V is shortened by 0 bases and J by 5 bases; bases outside the gene matches: 6. The meaning of the sample's time point label: newly diagnosed GD, antithyroid drugs for less than 3 months. For both TCR sequencing and RNA sequencing, RNA was extracted from PBMCs in TRIzol. The diagnosis of Graves' disease was made according to American Thyroid Association guidelines. The patients came from an endocrinology department in Xi'an, China. Each patient gave approximately 10 milliliters of peripheral blood, collected in an EDTA anticoagulant tube. Ficoll Paque Plus density gradient separation was used to isolate PBMCs, and no additional T cell sorting was done. An Agilent 2100 Bioanalyzer and agarose gel were used to check RNA quality, while a NanoDrop 2000 measured RNA concentration.

These data also formed part of another study, on T cells in Graves' hyperthyroidism and ophthalmopathy. From the second report: A patient counted as having stable Graves' hyperthyroidism if no progression to ophthalmopathy occurred over 18 months of follow-up. Hyperthyroidism patients were aged 18 to 65 years and newly diagnosed, with disease duration of less than 2 months. Patients with uncontrolled infections, other autoimmune diseases, pregnancy or lactation were excluded. Diagnoses were based on clinical symptoms, serum thyroxine and TRAb, thyroid ultrasound and orbital computed tomography. A first-round RT-PCR of the TCR CDR3 used the HTBI primer set with the Qiagen OneStep RT-PCR kit. Blood samples also contained most of the expanded thyroid clonotypes (frequency above 0.001), which suggests that blood repertoires may reflect thyroid immune responses. Ophthalmopathy was separated from stable hyperthyroidism by a 13 V-J signature model, with about 86% sensitivity and about 81% specificity obtained in cross-validation and 80%/75% obtained in testing. In validation, progression to ophthalmopathy was predicted by the model with approximately 67% sensitivity and 72% to 85% specificity, a median of roughly 6 months before onset. To identify TCR V-J signatures that set the groups apart, the researchers used a discovery cohort of about a hundred patients, made up of under 45 with Graves' ophthalmopathy and approximately 57 with stable Graves' hyperthyroidism. Prospective prediction of ophthalmopathy was tested in an independent validation cohort consisting of roughly 20 hyperthyroidism patients and 17 patients who later progressed to ophthalmopathy. The 100 or so discovery patients were randomly split 7:3 into training and test sets. Thyroid tissue and blood T-cell repertoires from about 6 Graves' hyperthyroidism patients were also compared in the study. Once sampling was done, hyperthyroidism patients were given methimazole at a starting dose of 30 mg daily, whereas ophthalmopathy patients were given high-dose intravenous methylprednisolone. Libraries were constructed in a second round of multiplex PCR, after which size selection and purification were carried out. Libraries were sequenced paired-end with 100 bp reads on an Illumina HiSeq2000. SOAPnuke was used to process the raw data, removing reads that contained adapters or uncalled bases, had a mean Phred below 15, or lacked an exact match to the constant primer or identifier. High-quality paired reads were merged using COPE v1.2.5, and each unique nucleotide sequence was defined as a clonotype. Clonotypes were aligned to IMGT TRBV, TRBD and TRBJ reference segments using MiTCR v1.1. Only V-J combinations with frequency above 0.0001, covering approximately 99% of repertoires, were analysed. The TCS score was defined as F50 (clonal expansion) divided by E x V (chaos), with BLOSUM62-based TCRdist calculated between CDR3 peptides within each V-J. Welch's t-statistics and random forest reduced 450 to 600 V-J features to 13, which were used in a naive Bayes classifier (R e1071). Sample size was not statistically predetermined, and blinding of investigators to group allocation was not performed. TCR Vbeta CDR3 sequencing of 120 to 150 peripheral blood samples (more than 40 ophthalmopathy, 75 to 85 hyperthyroidism and approximately 17 progressor patients) is reported in the paper.

The sample was peripheral blood mononuclear cells (PBMCs), taken at new diagnosis, from a patient treated with antithyroid drugs. The clonotype originates from a woman in her twenties or thirties with Graves disease. Donor details come from another sample of the same person, matched by shared clones. The rearranged chain carries TRBV5-1 and TRBJ2-5; 8 nucleotides in the junction match TRBD1. Read as DNA, the sequence is TGCGCCAGCAGCTTGGGGACAGGGTCGTCGGAGACCCAGTACTTC. This sequence encodes CASSLGTGSSETQYF.